This T cell receptor (beta chain) derives from a study of identical twins' blood T cells. MiXCR, run by TCRdb on the 5' RACE reads, gives a single entry per CDR3 protein. This repertoire shows about 370,000 distinct CDR3 sequences, roughly 27% found once; its top ten account for about 6%. This clonotype showed up just a few times. The sequence derives from a woman aged 18-49 years in good health. The sequencing input was PBMCs.

The CDR3 loop reads CSAGDDGYTF. The CDR3 DNA sequence: TGCAGCGCTGGGGACGATGGCTACACCTTC. V gene TRBV29-1 combines with J gene TRBJ1-2, with D possibly being TRBD1 (5 bases). The CDR3 is made up of 10 amino acids. The V end was cut by 7 bases, the J end by 6 bases, with 9 bases between. From germline, CDR1 is SQVTM and CDR2 ANQGSEA. The full variable domain, its missing parts supplied by reference TRBV29-1 and TRBJ1-2, is SAVISQKPSRDICQRGTSLTIQCQVDSQVTMMFWYRQQPGQSLTLIATANQGSEATYESGFVIDKFPISRPNLTFSTLTVSNMSPEDSSIYLCSAGDDGYTFGSGTRLTVV.